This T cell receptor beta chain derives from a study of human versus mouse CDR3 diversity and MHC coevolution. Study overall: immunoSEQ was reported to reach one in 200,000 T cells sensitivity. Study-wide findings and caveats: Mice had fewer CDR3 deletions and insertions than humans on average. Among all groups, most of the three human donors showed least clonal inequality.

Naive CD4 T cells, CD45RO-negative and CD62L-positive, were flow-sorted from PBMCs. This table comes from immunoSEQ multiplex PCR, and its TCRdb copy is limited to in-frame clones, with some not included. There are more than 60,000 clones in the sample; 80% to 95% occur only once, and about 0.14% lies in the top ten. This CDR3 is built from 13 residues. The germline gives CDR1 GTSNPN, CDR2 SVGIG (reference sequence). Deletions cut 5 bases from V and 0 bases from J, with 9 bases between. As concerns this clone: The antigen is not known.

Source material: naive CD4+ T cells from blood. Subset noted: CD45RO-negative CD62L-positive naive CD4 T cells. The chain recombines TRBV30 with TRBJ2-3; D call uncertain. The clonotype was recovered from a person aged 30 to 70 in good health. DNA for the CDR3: TGTGCCTGGCGAACTGCTAGCACAGATACGCAGTATTTT. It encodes CAWRTASTDTQYF.